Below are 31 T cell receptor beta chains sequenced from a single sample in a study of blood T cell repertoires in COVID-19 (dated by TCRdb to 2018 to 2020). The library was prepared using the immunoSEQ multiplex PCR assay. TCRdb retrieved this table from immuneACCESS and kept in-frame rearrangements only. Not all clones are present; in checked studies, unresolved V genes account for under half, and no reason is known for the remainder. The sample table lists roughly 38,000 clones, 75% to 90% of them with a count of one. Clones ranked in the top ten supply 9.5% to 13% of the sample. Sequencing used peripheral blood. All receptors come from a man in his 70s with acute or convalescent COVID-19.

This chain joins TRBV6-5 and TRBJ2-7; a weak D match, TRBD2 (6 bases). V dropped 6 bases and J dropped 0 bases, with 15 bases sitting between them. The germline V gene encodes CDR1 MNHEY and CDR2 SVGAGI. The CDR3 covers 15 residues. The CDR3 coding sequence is TGTGCCAGCAGGGACGGAGGGGCCCTCTCCTACGAGCAGTACTTC. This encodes CASRDGGALSYEQYF.

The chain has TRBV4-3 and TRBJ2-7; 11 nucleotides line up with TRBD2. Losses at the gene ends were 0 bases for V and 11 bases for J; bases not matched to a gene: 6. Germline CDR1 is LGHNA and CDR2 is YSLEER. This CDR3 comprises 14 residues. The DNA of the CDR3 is TGCGCCAGCAGCCAAGATCAAACTAGCGGGAGTAAGTACTTC. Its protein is CASSQDQTSGSKYF.

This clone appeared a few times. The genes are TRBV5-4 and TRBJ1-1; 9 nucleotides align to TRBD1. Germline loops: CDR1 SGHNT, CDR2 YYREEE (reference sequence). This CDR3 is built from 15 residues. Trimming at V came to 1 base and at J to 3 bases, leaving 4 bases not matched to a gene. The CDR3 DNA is TGTGCCAGCAGCTTGCTTACAGGGGGCTACACTGAAGCTTTCTTT. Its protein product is CASSLLTGGYTEAFF. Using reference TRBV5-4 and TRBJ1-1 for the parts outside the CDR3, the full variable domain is ETGVTQSPTHLIKTRGQQVTLRCSSQSGHNTVSWYQQALGQGPQFIFQYYREEENGRGNFPPRFSGLQFPNYSSELNVNALELDDSALYLCASSLLTGGYTEAFFGQGTRLTVV.

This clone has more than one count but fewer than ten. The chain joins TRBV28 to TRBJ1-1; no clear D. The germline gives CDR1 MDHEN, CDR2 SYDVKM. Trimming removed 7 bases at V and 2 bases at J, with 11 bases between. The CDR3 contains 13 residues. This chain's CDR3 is CASISHLNTEAFF. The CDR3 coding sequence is TGTGCCAGCATTTCACATTTAAACACTGAAGCTTTCTTT. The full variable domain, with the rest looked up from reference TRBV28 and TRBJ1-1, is DVKVTQSSRYLVKRTGEKVFLECVQDMDHENMFWYRQDPGLGLRLIYFSYDVKMKEKGDIPEGYSVSREKKERFSLILESASTNQTSMYLCASISHLNTEAFFGQGTRLTVV.

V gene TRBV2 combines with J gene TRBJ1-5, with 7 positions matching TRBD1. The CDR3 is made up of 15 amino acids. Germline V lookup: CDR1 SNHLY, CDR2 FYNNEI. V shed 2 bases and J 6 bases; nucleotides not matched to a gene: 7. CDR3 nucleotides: TGTGCCAGCAGTGAACTAGGGGGCCCCGGTCAGCCCCAGCATTTT. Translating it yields CASSELGGPGQPQHF.

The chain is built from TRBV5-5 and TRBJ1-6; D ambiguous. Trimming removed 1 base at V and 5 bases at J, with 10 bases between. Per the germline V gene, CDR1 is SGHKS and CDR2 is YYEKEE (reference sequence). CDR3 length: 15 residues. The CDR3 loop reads CASSLNAGNNSPLHF. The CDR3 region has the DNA TGTGCCAGCAGCTTGAACGCGGGTAATAATTCACCCCTCCACTTT. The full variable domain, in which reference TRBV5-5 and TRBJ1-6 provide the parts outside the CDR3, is DAGVTQSPTHLIKTRGQQVTLRCSPISGHKSVSWYQQVLGQGPQFIFQYYEKEERGRGNFPDRFSARQFPNYSSELNVNALLLGDSALYLCASSLNAGNNSPLHFGNGTRLTVT.

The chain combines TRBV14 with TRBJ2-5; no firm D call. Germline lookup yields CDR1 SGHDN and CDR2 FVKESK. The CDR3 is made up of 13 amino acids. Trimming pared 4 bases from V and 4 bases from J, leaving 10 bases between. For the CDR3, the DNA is TGTGCCAGCAGCCGGCGGATCGGAGAGACCCAGTACTTC. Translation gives CASSRRIGETQYF.

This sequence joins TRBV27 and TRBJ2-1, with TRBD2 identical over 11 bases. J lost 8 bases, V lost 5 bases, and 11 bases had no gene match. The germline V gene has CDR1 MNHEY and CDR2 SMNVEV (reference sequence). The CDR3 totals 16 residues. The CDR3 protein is CASSPLAGVYWDEQFF. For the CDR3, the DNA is TGTGCCAGCAGTCCACTAGCGGGAGTGTATTGGGATGAGCAGTTCTTC.

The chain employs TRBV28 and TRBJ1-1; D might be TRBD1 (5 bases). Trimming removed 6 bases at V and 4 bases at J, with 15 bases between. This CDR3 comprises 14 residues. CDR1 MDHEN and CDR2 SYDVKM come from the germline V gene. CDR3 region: CASRGRRTSTEAFF. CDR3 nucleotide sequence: TGTGCCAGCAGGGGGCGACGGACATCCACTGAAGCTTTCTTT.

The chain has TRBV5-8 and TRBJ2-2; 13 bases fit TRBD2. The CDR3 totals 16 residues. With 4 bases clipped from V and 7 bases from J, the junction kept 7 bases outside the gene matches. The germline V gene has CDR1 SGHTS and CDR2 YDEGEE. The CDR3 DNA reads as TGTGCCAGCAGCCGCGGACTAGCGGGAGAAGTCGGGGAGCTGTTTTTT. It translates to CASSRGLAGEVGELFF.

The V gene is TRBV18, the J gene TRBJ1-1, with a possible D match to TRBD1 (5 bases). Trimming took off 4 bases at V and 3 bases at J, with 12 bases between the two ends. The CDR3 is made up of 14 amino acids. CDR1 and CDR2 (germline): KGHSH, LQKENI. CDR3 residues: CASSLLGVDTEAFF. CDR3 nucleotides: TGTGCCAGCTCACTATTAGGGGTTGACACTGAAGCTTTCTTT.

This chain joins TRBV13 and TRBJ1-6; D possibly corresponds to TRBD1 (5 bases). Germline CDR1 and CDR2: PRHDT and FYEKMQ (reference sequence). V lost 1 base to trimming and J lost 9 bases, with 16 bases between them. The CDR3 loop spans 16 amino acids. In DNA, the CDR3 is TGTGCCAGCAGCTTAGCTCGGGGGGTCAGCGGTTCACCCCTCCACTTT. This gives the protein CASSLARGVSGSPLHF.

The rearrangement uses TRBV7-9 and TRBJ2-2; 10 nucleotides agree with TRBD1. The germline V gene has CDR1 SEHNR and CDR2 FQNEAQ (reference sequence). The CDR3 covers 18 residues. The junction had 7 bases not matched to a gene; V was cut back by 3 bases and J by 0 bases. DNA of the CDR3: TGTGCCAGCAGCTTTAACCCGGGACAGGGGTCGAACACCGGGGAGCTGTTTTTT. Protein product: CASSFNPGQGSNTGELFF.

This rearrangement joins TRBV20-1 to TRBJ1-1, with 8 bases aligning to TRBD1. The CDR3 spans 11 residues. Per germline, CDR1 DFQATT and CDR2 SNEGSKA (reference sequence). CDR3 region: CREQGDTEAFF. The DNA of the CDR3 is TGCAGGGAACAGGGGGACACTGAAGCTTTCTTT.

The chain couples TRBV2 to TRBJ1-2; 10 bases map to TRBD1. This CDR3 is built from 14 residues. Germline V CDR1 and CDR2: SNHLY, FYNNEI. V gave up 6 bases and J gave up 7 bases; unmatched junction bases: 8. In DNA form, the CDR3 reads TGTGCCAGCAGGGGACAGGGGTTCCCTACTGGCTACACCTTC. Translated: CASRGQGFPTGYTF.

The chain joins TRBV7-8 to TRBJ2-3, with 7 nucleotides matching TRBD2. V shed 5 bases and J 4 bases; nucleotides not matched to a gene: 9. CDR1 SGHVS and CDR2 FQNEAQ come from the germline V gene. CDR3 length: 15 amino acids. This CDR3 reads CASSPTSSRADTQYF. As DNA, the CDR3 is TGTGCCAGCAGCCCGACTAGCAGCCGAGCAGATACGCAGTATTTT.

The CDR3 coding sequence is TGTGCCAGTAGTAGTCCCGGTCTCCGCTATGGCTACACCTTC. This sequence encodes CASSSPGLRYGYTF. The chain carries TRBV19 and TRBJ1-2; D is uncertain. Germline CDR1 reads LNHDA; CDR2 reads SQIVND (reference sequence). V was pared by 4 bases and J by 4 bases, with 13 bases between. The CDR3 runs 14 residues.

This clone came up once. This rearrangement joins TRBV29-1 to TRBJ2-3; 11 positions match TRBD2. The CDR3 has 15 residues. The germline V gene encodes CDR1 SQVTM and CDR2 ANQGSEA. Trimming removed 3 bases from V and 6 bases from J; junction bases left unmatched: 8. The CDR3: CSVEGIAGGFDTQYF. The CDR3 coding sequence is TGCAGCGTTGAGGGCATAGCGGGAGGGTTTGATACGCAGTATTTT.

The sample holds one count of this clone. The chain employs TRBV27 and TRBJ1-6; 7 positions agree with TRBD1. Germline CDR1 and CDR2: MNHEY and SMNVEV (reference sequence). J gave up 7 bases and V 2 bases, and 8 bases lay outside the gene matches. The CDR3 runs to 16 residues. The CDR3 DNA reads TGTGCCAGCAGTTTAACAGGGGAGGTCGACAATTCACCCCTCCACTTT. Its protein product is CASSLTGEVDNSPLHF.

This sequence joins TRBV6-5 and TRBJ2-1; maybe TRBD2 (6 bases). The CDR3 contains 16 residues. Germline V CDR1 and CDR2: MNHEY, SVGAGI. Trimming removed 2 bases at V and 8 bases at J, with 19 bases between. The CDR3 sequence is CASSYPSGGESDEQFF. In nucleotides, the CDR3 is TGTGCCAGCAGTTACCCCTCCGGAGGGGAGAGCGATGAGCAGTTCTTC.

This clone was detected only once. This chain's CDR3 is CATSREALGEPFF. The CDR3 DNA reads as TGTGCCACCAGCAGAGAGGCTCTTGGGGAGCCTTTCTTT. V gene TRBV15 combines with J gene TRBJ1-1; D is ambiguous. V gave up 0 bases and J gave up 12 bases, with 14 bases separating them. This CDR3 is 13 amino acids long. Germline CDR1 LNHNV, CDR2 YYDKDF (reference sequence).

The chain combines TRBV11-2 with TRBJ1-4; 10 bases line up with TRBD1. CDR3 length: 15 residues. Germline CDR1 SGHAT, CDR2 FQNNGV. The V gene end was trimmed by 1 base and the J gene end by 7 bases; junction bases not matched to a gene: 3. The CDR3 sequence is CASSLGTGGSEKLFF. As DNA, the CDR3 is TGTGCCAGCAGCTTAGGGACAGGGGGTAGTGAAAAACTGTTTTTT.

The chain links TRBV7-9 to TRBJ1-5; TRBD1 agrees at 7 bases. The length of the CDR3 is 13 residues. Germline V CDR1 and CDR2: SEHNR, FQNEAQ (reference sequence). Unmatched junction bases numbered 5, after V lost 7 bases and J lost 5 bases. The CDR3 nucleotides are TGTGCCAGCATGGACAGGTCGGATCAGCCCCAGCATTTT. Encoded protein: CASMDRSDQPQHF.

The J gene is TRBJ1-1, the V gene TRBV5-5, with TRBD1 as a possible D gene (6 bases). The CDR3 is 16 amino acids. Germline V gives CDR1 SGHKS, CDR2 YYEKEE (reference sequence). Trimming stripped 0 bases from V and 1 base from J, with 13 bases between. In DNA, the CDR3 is TGTGCCAGCAGCTTGGACAGGGTGAGGGAGAACACTGAAGCTTTCTTT. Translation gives CASSLDRVRENTEAFF.

CDR3 sequence (DNA): TGTGCCAGCAGTTTATCGTTACGGCCGGCGGGGAGGATAGATACGCAGTATTTT. It is translated as CASSLSLRPAGRIDTQYF. The chain recombines TRBV27 with TRBJ2-3; the D gene is possibly TRBD2 (6 bases). Germline V gene sequence: CDR1 MNHEY, CDR2 SMNVEV (reference sequence). The CDR3 spans 18 residues. Trimming removed 0 bases at V and 5 bases at J, with 21 bases between.

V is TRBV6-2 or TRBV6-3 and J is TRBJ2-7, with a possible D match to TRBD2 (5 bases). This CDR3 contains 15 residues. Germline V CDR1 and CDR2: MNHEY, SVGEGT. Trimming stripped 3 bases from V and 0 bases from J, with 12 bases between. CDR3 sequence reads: CASSYIEGPSYEQYF. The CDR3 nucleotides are TGTGCCAGCAGTTATATTGAGGGCCCCTCCTACGAGCAGTACTTC.

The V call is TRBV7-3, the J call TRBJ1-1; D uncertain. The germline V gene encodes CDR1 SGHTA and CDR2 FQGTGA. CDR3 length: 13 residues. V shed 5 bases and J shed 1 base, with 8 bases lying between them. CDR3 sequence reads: CASSLQSNTEAFF. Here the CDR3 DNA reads TGTGCCAGCAGCCTCCAGTCGAACACTGAAGCTTTCTTT.

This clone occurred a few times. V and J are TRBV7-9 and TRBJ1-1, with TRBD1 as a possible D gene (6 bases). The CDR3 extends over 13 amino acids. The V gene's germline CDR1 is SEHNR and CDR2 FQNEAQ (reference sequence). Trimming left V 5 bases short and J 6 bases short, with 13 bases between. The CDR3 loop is CASSPSEGAEAFF. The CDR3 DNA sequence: TGTGCCAGCAGCCCTTCAGAGGGGGCTGAAGCTTTCTTT.

CDR3 sequence reads: CASSGHTQETQYF. The CDR3 bases are TGTGCCAGTAGTGGGCATACCCAAGAGACCCAGTACTTC. V gene TRBV19 combines with J gene TRBJ2-5; D not certain. V was pared by 5 bases and J by 1 base, with 8 bases between. This CDR3 is built from 13 residues. Germline assignment: CDR1 LNHDA and CDR2 SQIVND (reference sequence). Full variable domain (outside the CDR3, taken from reference TRBV19 and TRBJ2-5): DGGITQSPKYLFRKEGQNVTLSCEQNLNHDAMYWYRQDPGQGLRLIYYSQIVNDFQKGDIAEGYSVSREKKESFPLTVTSAQKNPTAFYLCASSGHTQETQYFGPGTRLLVL.

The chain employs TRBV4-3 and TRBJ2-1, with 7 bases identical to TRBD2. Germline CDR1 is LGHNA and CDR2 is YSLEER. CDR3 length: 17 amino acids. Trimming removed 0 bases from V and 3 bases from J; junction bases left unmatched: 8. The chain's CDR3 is CASSQDQTGGNYNEQFF. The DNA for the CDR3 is TGCGCCAGCAGCCAAGATCAGACGGGGGGTAACTACAATGAGCAGTTCTTC.

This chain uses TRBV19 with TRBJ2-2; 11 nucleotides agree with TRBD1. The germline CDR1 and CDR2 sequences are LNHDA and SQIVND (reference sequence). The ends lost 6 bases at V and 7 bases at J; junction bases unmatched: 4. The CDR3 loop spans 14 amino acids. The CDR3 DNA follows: TGTGCCAGTAGAAGGGGACAGGGGGACGGGGAGCTGTTTTTT. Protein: CASRRGQGDGELFF.